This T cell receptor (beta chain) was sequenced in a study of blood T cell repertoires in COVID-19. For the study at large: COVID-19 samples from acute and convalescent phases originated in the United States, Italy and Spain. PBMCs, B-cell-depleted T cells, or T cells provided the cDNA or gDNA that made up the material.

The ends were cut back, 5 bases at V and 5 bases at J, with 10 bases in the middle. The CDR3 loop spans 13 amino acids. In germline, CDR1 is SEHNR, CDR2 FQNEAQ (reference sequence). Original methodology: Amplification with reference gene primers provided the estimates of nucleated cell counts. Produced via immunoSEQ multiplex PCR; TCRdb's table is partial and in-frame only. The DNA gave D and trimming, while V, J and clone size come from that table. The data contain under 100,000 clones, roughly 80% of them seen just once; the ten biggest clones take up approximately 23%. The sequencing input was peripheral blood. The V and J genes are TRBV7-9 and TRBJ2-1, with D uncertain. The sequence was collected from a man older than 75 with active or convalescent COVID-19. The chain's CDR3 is CASSENSNNEQFF. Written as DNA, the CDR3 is TGTGCCAGCAGCGAAAACAGTAACAATGAGCAGTTCTTC.